This T cell receptor (beta chain) was sequenced during a study of human CD4 T cells and Enterobacteriaceae. All CD4+ cells other than CD45RA+CCR7+CD95- naive cells were sorted as memory, over 95% pure. Blood from healthy donors was obtained in Switzerland from donation centers. Sorted cells lacked CD8+, CD14+, CD16+, CD56+, CD19+ and CD25-bright cells. This clone showed up just a few times. Clones were read by immunoSEQ multiplex PCR, and TCRdb kept only the in-frame ones, dropping some. Of tens of thousands of clones listed, approximately 81% were seen once; the top ten hold approximately 0.9%. Trimming removed 5 bases at V and 2 bases at J, with 12 bases between. Germline V gene sequence: CDR1 MNHEY, CDR2 SMNVEV (reference sequence). The CDR3 totals 14 residues.

This receptor was taken from a human donor in good health. Sequenced input: memory CD4+ T cells from blood. J is TRBJ1-1 and V is TRBV27; D remains unclear. The CDR3 reads CASSRQDSNTEAFF. CDR3 sequence (DNA): TGTGCCAGCAGTCGTCAAGATTCAAACACTGAAGCTTTCTTT.